Following are 15 T cell receptor beta chains from one sample sequenced in a study of blood T cell repertoires in COVID-19. Clones were read by immunoSEQ multiplex PCR, and TCRdb kept only the in-frame ones, dropping some. The table records fewer than 150,000 clones, more than 75% of them present only once. The sample taken for sequencing was peripheral blood. The receptor source for this set is a woman aged 40 to 55 with acute or convalescent COVID-19.

The genes are TRBV4-3 and TRBJ1-2; TRBD1 might be the D (5 bases). The CDR3 spans 15 residues. Deletions cut 0 bases from V and 4 bases from J, with 12 bases between. Germline V CDR1 and CDR2: LGHNA, YSLEER. The DNA of the CDR3 is TGCGCCAGCAGCCAAGATTCGGGGGGGAGCTATGGCTACACCTTC. Translation: CASSQDSGGSYGYTF.

The V and J genes are TRBV5-1 and TRBJ2-5, with TRBD2 identical over 7 bases. The germline gives CDR1 SGHRS, CDR2 YFSETQ. After removal of 0 bases from V and 4 bases from J, the junction contained 3 bases not matched to a gene. This CDR3 has 14 residues. This CDR3 is CASSLGDYRETQYF. CDR3 bases: TGCGCCAGCAGCTTGGGGGACTATCGAGAGACCCAGTACTTC. Full variable domain (outside the CDR3, taken from reference TRBV5-1 and TRBJ2-5): KAGVTQTPRYLIKTRGQQVTLSCSPISGHRSVSWYQQTPGQGLQFLFEYFSETQRNKGNFPGRFSGRQFSNSRSEMNVSTLELGDSALYLCASSLGDYRETQYFGPGTRLLVL.

CDR3 sequence: CATSDGPRGPFF. CDR3 coding DNA: TGTGCCACCAGCGACGGTCCCAGGGGACCGTTCTTC. The chain uses TRBV15 and TRBJ2-1; maybe TRBD1 (6 bases). Trimming cost V 5 bases and J 15 bases, with 17 bases left between them. The V gene's germline CDR1 is LNHNV and CDR2 YYDKDF (reference sequence). The CDR3 is 12 residues long.

This clone has a handful of counts. V is TRBV7-8 and J is TRBJ2-7; 11 nucleotides align to TRBD2. Germline V CDR1 and CDR2: SGHVS, FQNEAQ. The CDR3 extends over 16 amino acids. J lost 4 bases, V lost 3 bases, and 8 bases had no gene match. This CDR3 reads CASSFRLAGIPYEQYF. In DNA form, the CDR3 reads TGTGCCAGCAGCTTTAGACTAGCGGGAATCCCGTACGAGCAGTACTTC.

The rearrangement joins TRBV7-9 to TRBJ1-1; D not certain. Germline V gene lookup returns CDR1 SEHNR and CDR2 FQNEAQ (reference sequence). CDR3 length: 12 amino acids. Trimming pared 1 base from V and 4 bases from J, leaving 4 bases between. In nucleotides, the CDR3 is TGTGCCAGCAGCTTAGTCGTCACTGAAGCTTTCTTT. Its protein product is CASSLVVTEAFF.

V gene TRBV2 combines with J gene TRBJ1-1; D may be TRBD1 (5 bases). Per germline, CDR1 SNHLY and CDR2 FYNNEI. Between the trimmed V and J ends, which lost 5 bases and 1 base, there was a span of 11 bases. The CDR3 has 14 amino acids. CDR3 sequence reads: CASSYIGANTEAFF. The CDR3 bases are TGTGCCAGCAGTTATATTGGGGCGAACACTGAAGCTTTCTTT. Looking up the rest from reference TRBV2 and TRBJ1-1 gives the full variable domain: EPEVTQTPSHQVTQMGQEVILRCVPISNHLYFYWYRQILGQKVEFLVSFYNNEISEKSEIFDDQFSVERPDGSNFTLKIRSTKLEDSAMYFCASSYIGANTEAFFGQGTRLTVV.

V is TRBV10-3 and J is TRBJ1-2; D is possibly TRBD1 (6 bases). Looked up from germline, CDR1 is ENHRY and CDR2 is SYGVKD. V was shortened by 4 bases and J by 3 bases, with 9 bases between the two germline ends. The CDR3 length is 13 residues. The DNA of the CDR3 is TGTGCCATCAGTGCAAACAGGGACTATGGCTACACCTTC. Its protein product is CAISANRDYGYTF.

For this clone: The sample holds other DNA sequences that translate to the same CDR3. The chain carries TRBV7-9 and TRBJ2-3, with D tentatively TRBD1 (5 bases). The CDR3 length is 14 residues. V was shortened by 1 base and J by 0 bases, with 5 bases between the two germline ends. The V gene's germline CDR1 is SEHNR and CDR2 FQNEAQ (reference sequence). The CDR3 loop reads CASSLGQSTDTQYF. The CDR3 DNA reads as TGTGCCAGCAGCTTAGGACAGAGCACAGATACGCAGTATTTT.

This clone occurred once. One end of the junction fails to match germline, which may point to a read error. The rearrangement joins TRBV5-5 to TRBJ2-1; 7 positions agree with TRBD2. Germline assignment: CDR1 SGHKS and CDR2 YYEKEE (reference sequence). This CDR3 is 12 amino acids long. CDR3 residues: CASSLDAGLWLF. DNA for the CDR3: TGTGCCAGCAGCTTGGATGCGGGACTATGGCTCTTC.

This clone was observed once. V usage is TRBV9 and J usage is TRBJ1-4; 9 bases are a match to TRBD1. Looked up from germline, CDR1 is SGDLS and CDR2 is YYNGEE. The junction had 5 bases not matched to a gene; V was cut back by 3 bases and J by 5 bases. The CDR3 contains 15 residues. CDR3 coding DNA: TGTGCCAGCAGCGCAACCGGGACAGGGAATGAAAAACTGTTTTTT. It yields the protein CASSATGTGNEKLFF.

The chain couples TRBV18 to TRBJ2-2, with D unresolved. V was shortened by 3 bases and J by 1 base, with 15 bases between the two germline ends. The germline V gene has CDR1 KGHSH and CDR2 LQKENI. The CDR3 contains 17 residues. The CDR3 protein is CASSPLLGRLNTGELFF. CDR3 sequence (DNA): TGTGCCAGCTCACCTCTCCTCGGCAGGCTGAACACCGGGGAGCTGTTTTTT. The full variable domain, completed using reference TRBV18 and TRBJ2-2, is NAGVMQNPRHLVRRRGQEARLRCSPMKGHSHVYWYRQLPEEGLKFMVYLQKENIIDESGMPKERFSAEFPKEGPSILRIQQVVRGDSAAYFCASSPLLGRLNTGELFFGEGSRLTVL.

This sequence joins TRBV6-1 and TRBJ2-7; maybe TRBD1 (6 bases). The CDR3 runs to 16 residues. Looked up from germline, CDR1 is MNHNS and CDR2 is SASEGT. V was trimmed by 3 bases and J by 1 base, leaving 16 bases between them. DNA of the CDR3: TGTGCCAGCAGTGATCAGGGGACGACCGCATCCTACGAGCAGTACTTC. Amino acid sequence: CASSDQGTTASYEQYF.

The rearrangement links TRBV6-2 or TRBV6-3 to TRBJ1-3, with D maybe TRBD1 (6 bases). The CDR3 runs to 14 residues. The V end was cut by 5 bases, the J end by 1 base, with 9 bases between. Germline CDR1 is MNHEY and CDR2 is SVGEGT. The CDR3 here is CASSRGTSGNTIYF. The CDR3 DNA follows: TGTGCCAGCAGTCGAGGGACATCTGGAAACACCATATATTTT.

V and J are TRBV19 and TRBJ1-1, with TRBD1 as a possible D gene (5 bases). V shed 8 bases and J shed 7 bases, with 20 bases lying between them. In germline, CDR1 is LNHDA, CDR2 SQIVND (reference sequence). The CDR3 is made up of 14 amino acids. DNA for the CDR3: TGTGCCAGTGGGGACTTGACAATACCTTTTGAAGCTTTCTTT. Encoded protein: CASGDLTIPFEAFF.

This chain links TRBV5-6 with TRBJ1-1; perhaps TRBD1 as D (5 bases). The CDR3 loop spans 13 amino acids. Germline-derived CDR1 and CDR2 are SGHDT and YYEEEE. Trimming cost V 4 bases and J 3 bases, with 10 bases left between them. CDR3 nucleotides: TGTGCCAGCAGCGAAAGGGGTTACACTGAAGCTTTCTTT. This translates into CASSERGYTEAFF.